This TCR beta chain stems from a study of neurological immune-mediated disorders. Study-level results: The study found no CDR3 amino acid sequences shared by expanded clones across subjects, suggesting private repertoires in all groups. The level of TCR clonal expansion was highest in patients with HTLV-1-associated myelopathy and lowest in multiple sclerosis, where it fell below the level seen in healthy controls.

In this sample, this clonotype turned up many times. Its specificity is unknown. The cDNA came from 5'RACE, which used 10-nucleotide random UMIs. A single run covered 15-18 subjects with over 160 million TCR-beta sequences. TCRdb re-analysed the 5' RACE reads in MiXCR, keeping a single row per CDR3 protein. The data contain under 90,000 distinct CDR3 sequences, 10% to 13% of them singletons. The sequence came from a man aged 40-55 years in good health. The sequenced sample consisted of PBMCs.

This CDR3 is CVSDMGAETGETQYF. In DNA, the CDR3 is TGCGTGTCTGACATGGGGGCGGAGACGGGGGAGACCCAGTACTTC. This sequence joins TRBV20-1 and TRBJ2-5; a weak D match, TRBD1 (6 bases). This CDR3 spans 15 amino acids. Germline loops: CDR1 DFQATT, CDR2 SNEGSKA (reference sequence).